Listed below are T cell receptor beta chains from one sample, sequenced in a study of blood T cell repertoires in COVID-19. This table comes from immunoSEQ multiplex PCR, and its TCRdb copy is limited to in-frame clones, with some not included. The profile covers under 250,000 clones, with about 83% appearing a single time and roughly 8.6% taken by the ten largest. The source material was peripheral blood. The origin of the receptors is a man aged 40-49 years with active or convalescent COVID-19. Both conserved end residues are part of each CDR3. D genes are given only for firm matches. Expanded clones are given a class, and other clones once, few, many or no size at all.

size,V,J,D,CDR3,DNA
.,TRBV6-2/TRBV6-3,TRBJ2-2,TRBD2,CASSYRLTSGSSGELFF,TGTGCCAGCAGTTACAGATTGACTAGCGGATCTTCCGGGGAGCTGTTTTTT
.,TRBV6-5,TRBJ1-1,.,CASRRDSERTEAFF,TGTGCCAGCAGGCGGGACTCCGAGAGGACTGAAGCTTTCTTT
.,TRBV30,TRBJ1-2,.,CAWGGTYGYTF,TGTGCCTGGGGGGGGACTTATGGCTACACCTTC
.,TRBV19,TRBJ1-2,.,CASSMRQLGGYTF,TGTGCCAGTAGTATGAGACAGTTGGGTGGCTACACCTTC
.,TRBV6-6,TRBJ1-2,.,CASSPTGNGYTF,TGTGCCAGCAGCCCAACAGGGAATGGCTACACCTTC
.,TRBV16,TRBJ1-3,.,CASSQSRVANTIYF,TGTGCCAGCAGCCAATCCAGGGTGGCGAACACCATATATTTT
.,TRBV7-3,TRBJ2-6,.,CASTLSGANVLTF,TGTGCCAGCACCCTTTCTGGGGCCAACGTCCTGACTTTC
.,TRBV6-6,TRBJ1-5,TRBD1,CASSQYNTGASNQPQHF,TGTGCCAGCAGTCAATATAATACAGGGGCTAGCAATCAGCCCCAGCATTTT
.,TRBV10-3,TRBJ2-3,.,CAISDSGYSTDTQYF,TGTGCCATCAGTGACAGCGGATACAGCACAGATACGCAGTATTTT
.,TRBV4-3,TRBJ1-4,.,CASSQDLPGVGEKLFF,TGCGCCAGCAGCCAAGATCTTCCAGGGGTGGGTGAAAAACTGTTTTTT
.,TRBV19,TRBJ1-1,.,CASSTGANGEAFF,TGTGCCAGTAGTACAGGGGCAAATGGTGAAGCTTTCTTT
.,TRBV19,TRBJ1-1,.,CASTKARGNTEAFF,TGTGCCAGTACCAAGGCCAGAGGGAACACTGAAGCTTTCTTT
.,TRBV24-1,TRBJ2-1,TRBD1,CATSDLAAGTGGYNEQFF,TGTGCCACCAGTGATTTGGCCGCCGGGACAGGGGGATACAATGAGCAGTTCTTC
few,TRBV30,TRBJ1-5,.,CAYRVNSNQPQHF,TGTGCCTACCGGGTCAATAGCAATCAGCCCCAGCATTTT
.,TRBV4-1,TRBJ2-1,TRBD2,CASSQLGSGNNEQFF,TGCGCCAGCAGCCAACTGGGTAGCGGGAACAATGAGCAGTTCTTC
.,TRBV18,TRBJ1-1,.,CASSGSSGTEAFF,TGTGCCAGCTCCGGTTCTTCGGGCACTGAAGCTTTCTTT
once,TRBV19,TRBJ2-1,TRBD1,CASSRTGDPGNEQFF,TGTGCCAGTAGTCGAACAGGGGACCCCGGCAATGAGCAGTTCTTC
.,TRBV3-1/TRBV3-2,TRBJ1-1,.,CASSPSSRGGTEAFF,TGTGCCAGCAGCCCTAGTTCCAGGGGTGGCACTGAAGCTTTCTTT
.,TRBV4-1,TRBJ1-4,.,CASSPQVTREKLFF,TGCGCCAGCAGCCCACAGGTGACCCGGGAAAAACTGTTTTTT
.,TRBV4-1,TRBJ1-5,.,CASSHQEGPQHF,TGCGCCAGCAGCCACCAGGAGGGGCCCCAGCATTTT
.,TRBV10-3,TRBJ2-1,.,CAINSGFNEQFF,TGTGCCATCAATTCAGGATTCAATGAGCAGTTCTTC
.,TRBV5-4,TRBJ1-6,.,CASSLRGGYNSPLHF,TGTGCCAGCAGCCTTCGGGGGGGCTATAATTCACCCCTCCACTTT
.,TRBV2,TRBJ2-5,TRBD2,CASSPSSGRRVSRETQYF,TGTGCCAGCAGCCCCTCTAGCGGGAGAAGGGTCTCGCGAGAGACCCAGTACTTC
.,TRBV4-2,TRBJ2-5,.,CASSQDLYRETQYF,TGTGCCAGCAGCCAAGATCTGTACCGGGAGACCCAGTACTTC
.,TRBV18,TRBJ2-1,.,CASSPGWTDPNEQFF,TGTGCCAGCTCACCCGGGTGGACAGACCCCAATGAGCAGTTCTTC
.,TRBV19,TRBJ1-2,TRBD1,CASSIDPGRGRANYGYTF,TGTGCCAGTAGTATAGATCCAGGCAGGGGGAGAGCTAACTATGGCTACACCTTC
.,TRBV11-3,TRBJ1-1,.,CASSSGGGTEAFF,TGTGCCAGCTCATCGGGAGGGGGGACTGAAGCTTTCTTT
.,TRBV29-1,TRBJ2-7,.,CSARGGGLSYEQYF,TGCAGCGCGCGAGGGGGGGGCCTCTCCTACGAGCAGTACTTC
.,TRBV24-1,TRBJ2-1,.,CATSDDRVSYNEQFF,TGTGCCACCAGTGACGACAGAGTCTCCTACAATGAGCAGTTCTTC
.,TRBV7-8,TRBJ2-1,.,CASSSPALSNEQFF,TGTGCCAGCAGCTCACCTGCCCTCAGCAATGAGCAGTTCTTC
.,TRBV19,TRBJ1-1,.,CASSLTGLNTEAFF,TGTGCCAGTAGTTTAACAGGGTTGAACACTGAAGCTTTCTTT
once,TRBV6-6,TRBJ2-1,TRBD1,CASNKGQGAGNEQFF,TGTGCCAGCAACAAGGGACAGGGGGCTGGCAATGAGCAGTTCTTC
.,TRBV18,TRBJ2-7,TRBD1,CASSLTGTAYEQYF,TGTGCCAGCTCACTAACCGGGACAGCATACGAGCAGTACTTC
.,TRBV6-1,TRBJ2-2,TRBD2,CASSEAFGLGLAIGELFF,TGTGCCAGCAGTGAAGCGTTTGGGCTAGGACTAGCTATCGGGGAGCTGTTTTTT
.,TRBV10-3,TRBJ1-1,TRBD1,CAISGQGPVVDTEAFF,TGTGCCATCAGCGGACAGGGGCCCGTCGTGGACACTGAAGCTTTCTTT
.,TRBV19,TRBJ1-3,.,CASSPTGGAGNTIYF,TGTGCCAGTAGTCCTACCGGGGGGGCTGGAAACACCATATATTTT
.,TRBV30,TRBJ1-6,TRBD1,CAWRQPDRGGNSPLHF,TGTGCCTGGAGACAACCCGACAGGGGTGGTAATTCACCCCTCCACTTT
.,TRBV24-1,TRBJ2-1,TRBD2,CATSDLSGAHNEQFF,TGTGCCACCAGTGATCTTAGCGGGGCCCACAATGAGCAGTTCTTC
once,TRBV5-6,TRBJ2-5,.,CASSFRLGEQETQYF,TGTGCCAGCAGCTTCCGACTAGGCGAACAAGAGACCCAGTACTTC
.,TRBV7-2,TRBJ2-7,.,CASSPRQAVYEQYF,TGTGCCAGCAGCCCGCGGCAAGCTGTTTACGAGCAGTACTTC
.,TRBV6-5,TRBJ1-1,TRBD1,CATTLTGGFGTEAFF,TGTGCCACGACTCTGACAGGGGGCTTCGGGACTGAAGCTTTCTTT
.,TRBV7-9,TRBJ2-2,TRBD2,CASSASGSGGTGELFF,TGTGCCAGCAGTGCTAGCGGGAGCGGTGGCACCGGGGAGCTGTTTTTT
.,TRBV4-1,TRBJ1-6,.,CASSLIRDTISPLHF,TGCGCCAGCAGCCTGATCCGGGACACAATTTCACCCCTCCACTTT
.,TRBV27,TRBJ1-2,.,CASSQRANYGYTF,TGTGCCAGCAGCCAAAGAGCTAACTATGGCTACACCTTC
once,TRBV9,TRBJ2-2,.,CASSVVRDTGELFF,TGTGCCAGCAGCGTAGTTAGAGACACCGGGGAGCTGTTTTTT
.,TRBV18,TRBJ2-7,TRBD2,CASSPRGNPGLAGFSYEQYF,TGTGCCAGCTCACCACGGGGGAACCCGGGACTAGCGGGATTCTCCTACGAGCAGTACTTC
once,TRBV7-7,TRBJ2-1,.,CASSLGGPPDEQFF,TGTGCTAGCAGCCTGGGCGGGCCCCCGGACGAGCAGTTCTTC
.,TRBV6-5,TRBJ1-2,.,CASRGRGLGYGYTF,TGTGCCAGCAGGGGGAGGGGGTTGGGCTATGGCTACACCTTC
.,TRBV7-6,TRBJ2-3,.,CASSSDSAGAMLRDTQYF,TGTGCCAGCAGCTCCGATTCGGCAGGGGCGATGCTTAGAGATACGCAGTATTTT